Listed here are 31 T cell receptor beta chains from one sample, sequenced in a study of CD8 T cells in ankylosing spondylitis (dated 2017 in TCRdb). The method was 5' RACE. The sequencing machine was an Illumina HiSeq 2500. The public sequencing data were trimmed at Q25 with fastp and processed into clonotypes with MiXCR by TCRdb, which kept only in-frame beta chains. Rows matching on CDR3 protein sequence are summarized as one entry with the most common DNA and genes. The sample table holds nearly 350,000 distinct CDR3 sequences, of which roughly 14% were seen once. The ten largest clonotypes hold 1.1% of the sample. Material for sequencing was blood, either unsorted or a sorted T cell fraction (not recorded which). These receptors were taken from a male donor with ankylosing spondylitis or in good health (not recorded which).

This chain joins TRBV15 and TRBJ1-4; D perhaps matches TRBD1 (5 bases). V lost 5 bases and J 4 bases, leaving 14 bases between the germline ends. This CDR3 has 15 amino acids. Germline assignment: CDR1 LNHNV and CDR2 YYDKDF (reference sequence). The DNA of the CDR3 is TGTGCCACCAGCCCTAAGGCCAGGGATAATGAAAAACTGTTTTTT. Translation gives CATSPKARDNEKLFF. Supplemented by reference TRBV15 and TRBJ1-4, the full variable domain reads DAMVIQNPRYQVTQFGKPVTLSCSQTLNHNVMYWYQQKSSQAPKLLFHYYDKDFNNEADTPDNFQSRRPNTSFCFLDIRSPGLGDTAMYLCATSPKARDNEKLFFGSGTQLSVL.

This clonotype was counted a few times. This chain uses TRBV29-1 with TRBJ1-2; 7 nucleotides match TRBD1. Germline CDR1 is SQVTM and CDR2 is ANQGSEA. The CDR3 length is 13 residues. V lost 7 bases and J lost 4; bases outside the gene matches: 9. CDR3 sequence (DNA): TGCAGCGCATCCCCCGGGACAGCCTATGGCTACACCTTC. The encoded protein is CSASPGTAYGYTF.

This clonotype was seen at least ten times. This chain links TRBV14 with TRBJ2-1; TRBD2 aligns across 9 bases. Unmatched junction bases numbered 10, after V lost 4 bases and J lost 6 bases. This CDR3 is built from 16 residues. Germline CDR1 reads SGHDN; CDR2 reads FVKESK. CDR3 coding DNA: TGTGCCAGCAGCCTCCGAGCGGGAGGCTTTTTCAATGAGCAGTTCTTC. Translating gives CASSLRAGGFFNEQFF.

This clonotype was recorded a few times. The V call is TRBV7-9, the J call TRBJ1-5; weak D call: TRBD1 (6 bases). The CDR3 extends over 16 amino acids. The germline CDR1 and CDR2 sequences are SEHNR and FQNEAQ (reference sequence). With 5 bases removed from V and 4 bases from J, the gap between germline ends came to 18 bases. In DNA, the CDR3 is TGTGCCAGCAGCCCCACGCCAGGGGCTTCAAATCAGCCCCAGCATTTT. Translation gives CASSPTPGASNQPQHF.

V is TRBV7-9 and J is TRBJ1-1; 10 bases fit TRBD1. V lost 4 bases and J lost 5; bases outside the gene matches: 7. The CDR3 is made up of 15 amino acids. The germline CDR1 and CDR2 sequences are SEHNR and FQNEAQ (reference sequence). The CDR3 protein is CASSSTRTGGTEAFF. CDR3 DNA: TGTGCCAGCAGCTCAACTCGGACAGGGGGAACTGAAGCTTTCTTT. The full variable domain, in which reference TRBV7-9 and TRBJ1-1 provide the parts outside the CDR3, is DTGVSQNPRHKITKRGQNVTFRCDPISEHNRLYWYRQTLGQGPEFLTYFQNEAQLEKSRLLSDRFSAERPKGSFSTLEIQRTEQGDSAMYLCASSSTRTGGTEAFFGQGTRLTVV.

This clonotype was seen ten or more times. This rearrangement joins TRBV24-1 to TRBJ2-3; 8 positions agree with TRBD2. Germline CDR1 is KGHDR and CDR2 is SFDVKD. The CDR3 loop spans 15 amino acids. The V segment lost 5 bases and the J segment 5 bases; nucleotides outside the gene matches: 8. The CDR3 protein is CATSVGGAGGDTQYF. The CDR3 bases are TGTGCCACCAGTGTCGGGGGGGCCGGAGGAGATACGCAGTATTTT.

The chain joins TRBV12-3 or TRBV12-4 to TRBJ2-7, with D possibly matching TRBD1 (5 bases). CDR3 length equals 12 residues. Deletions cut 6 bases from V and 7 bases from J, with 13 bases between. The CDR3 loop reads CASSRLPGEQYF. CDR3 in DNA: TGTGCCAGCAGCCGTCTCCCAGGGGAGCAGTACTTC.

This clonotype was seen more than once but under ten times. The V call is TRBV27, the J call TRBJ2-7, with 9 bases lining up with TRBD1. Trimming took 2 bases from V and 6 from J; bases not matched to a gene: 8. Germline CDR1 and CDR2: MNHEY and SMNVEV (reference sequence). This CDR3 is built from 15 residues. The CDR3 bases are TGTGCCAGCAGTTTAACCGGGACAGGGTTAGGCGAGCAGTACTTC. Translation gives CASSLTGTGLGEQYF.

The CDR3 region has the DNA TGTGCCAGCAGGTCGGACACCAACAATGAGCAGTTCTTC. Its protein is CASRSDTNNEQFF. This rearrangement joins TRBV6-1 to TRBJ2-1; possible D gene TRBD1, 5 bases. The CDR3 spans 13 residues. V was clipped by 6 bases and J by 5 bases, with 11 bases between them. Germline V gives CDR1 MNHNS, CDR2 SASEGT.

The chain has TRBV7-9 and TRBJ1-1; 8 bases are shared with TRBD1. The length of the CDR3 is 14 residues. Germline-derived CDR1 and CDR2 are SEHNR and FQNEAQ (reference sequence). V lost 5 bases and J lost 5; bases outside the gene matches: 7. The DNA of the CDR3 is TGTGCCAGCAGCCTAACCAACAGGGGGACTGAAGCTTTCTTT. Protein product: CASSLTNRGTEAFF.

The rearrangement links TRBV18 to TRBJ1-1; no firm D call. CDR1 is KGHSH, CDR2 LQKENI, per germline. The V gene lost 5 bases and the J gene lost 5 bases, with 9 bases spanning the gap. CDR3 length: 12 residues. The chain's CDR3 is CASSIERTEAFF. Here the CDR3 DNA reads TGTGCCAGCTCAATCGAGCGTACTGAAGCTTTCTTT.

This clonotype was detected a few times. CDR3 region: CASSLERHKNIQYF. DNA of the CDR3: TGCGCCAGCAGCTTGGAGCGGCACAAAAACATTCAGTACTTC. This chain connects TRBV5-1 to TRBJ2-4; D perhaps matches TRBD2 (5 bases). Trimming shortened V by 0 bases and J by 3 bases, and 7 bases separated the two germline ends. CDR1 is SGHRS, CDR2 YFSETQ, per germline. The length of the CDR3 is 14 residues.

This clonotype was detected a few times. The CDR3 sequence: CASSSPGTSGSPTGEQYF. The CDR3 DNA reads TGCGCCAGCAGCTCCCCCGGGACTAGCGGTTCACCGACCGGCGAGCAGTACTTC. The genes are TRBV5-1 and TRBJ2-7; 11 nucleotides align to TRBD2. Germline trimming cut 3 bases from V and 6 bases from J; bases unmatched to any gene: 17. The germline gives CDR1 SGHRS, CDR2 YFSETQ. The CDR3 is 18 residues long.

The V call is TRBV5-1, the J call TRBJ1-1, with D possibly matching TRBD1 (5 bases). V lost 7 bases to trimming and J lost 4 bases, with 14 bases between them. The CDR3 length is 13 residues. The germline V gene has CDR1 SGHRS and CDR2 YFSETQ. As DNA, the CDR3 is TGCGCCAGCGGCCGGGACGGGGGCACTGAAGCTTTCTTT. Encoded protein: CASGRDGGTEAFF.

The sample holds a few counts of this clonotype. The V call is TRBV12-3 or TRBV12-4, the J call TRBJ1-5, with 7 nucleotides matching TRBD1. This CDR3 has 14 residues. With 6 bases clipped from V and 3 bases from J, the junction kept 5 bases outside the gene matches. In DNA form, the CDR3 reads TGTGCCAGCAGATCGGGACAGTTCAATCAGCCCCAGCATTTT. Amino acids: CASRSGQFNQPQHF.

This chain uses TRBV3-1 with TRBJ1-1; D perhaps matches TRBD1 (5 bases). Germline-derived CDR1 and CDR2 are LGHDT and YNNKEL (reference sequence). CDR3 length: 17 residues. V lost 4 bases to trimming and J lost 4 bases, with 22 bases between them. The CDR3 DNA follows: TGTGCCAGCAGCCCTTTTTCTGGGGGAATACCGAGCACTGAAGCTTTCTTT. It specifies CASSPFSGGIPSTEAFF.

The V and J genes are TRBV12-3 or TRBV12-4 and TRBJ2-1; 13 positions agree with TRBD2. The junction had 1 base not matched to a gene; V was cut back by 2 bases and J by 9 bases. CDR3 length equals 14 residues. The CDR3 here is CASSLTSGGVEQFF. The CDR3, as DNA: TGTGCCAGCAGTTTAACTAGCGGGGGGGTTGAGCAGTTCTTC.

This clonotype was picked up a small number of times. The chain recombines TRBV18 with TRBJ2-3; no reliable D call. CDR3 size: 13 residues. In germline, CDR1 is KGHSH, CDR2 LQKENI. Deletions cut 5 bases from V and 2 bases from J, with 8 bases between. CDR3 protein: CASSGIFTDTQYF. CDR3 bases: TGTGCCAGCTCAGGGATTTTCACAGATACGCAGTATTTT. Looking up the rest from reference TRBV18 and TRBJ2-3 gives the full variable domain: NAGVMQNPRHLVRRRGQEARLRCSPMKGHSHVYWYRQLPEEGLKFMVYLQKENIIDESGMPKERFSAEFPKEGPSILRIQQVVRGDSAAYFCASSGIFTDTQYFGPGTRLTVL.

V is TRBV11-2 and J is TRBJ2-3, with TRBD2 as a possible D gene (6 bases). The germline V and J ends were trimmed by 4 bases and 2 bases, with 13 bases remaining between them. This CDR3 has 15 residues. Germline values: CDR1 SGHAT, CDR2 FQNNGV. The CDR3 sequence is CASSSGDSYTDTQYF. The DNA of the CDR3 is TGTGCCAGCAGCTCCGGGGACTCGTACACAGATACGCAGTATTTT.

This chain joins TRBV12-3 or TRBV12-4 and TRBJ1-1; TRBD1 might be the D (5 bases). Deletions cut 3 bases from V and 0 bases from J, with 17 bases between. The CDR3 sequence is 17 residues long. In DNA, the CDR3 is TGTGCCAGCAGTTTGAGGGACCTAATCGGGTTGAACACTGAAGCTTTCTTT. Its translation: CASSLRDLIGLNTEAFF.

The V gene is TRBV27, the J gene TRBJ2-3; no definite D call. The CDR3 sequence is 14 residues long. Germline CDR1 and CDR2: MNHEY and SMNVEV (reference sequence). Trimming stripped 7 bases from V and 0 bases from J, with 11 bases between. The CDR3 DNA is TGTGCCAGCAATCCTACCAGGAGCACAGATACGCAGTATTTT. Translating it yields CASNPTRSTDTQYF.

The sample holds a few counts of this clonotype. This chain links TRBV28 with TRBJ2-2; perhaps TRBD2 as D (6 bases). The CDR3 sequence is 14 residues long. CDR1 and CDR2 (germline): MDHEN, SYDVKM. Trimming cost V 5 bases and J 3 bases, with 10 bases left between them. The CDR3: CASSGTGDTGELFF. In DNA, the CDR3 is TGTGCCAGCAGTGGAACGGGGGACACCGGGGAGCTGTTTTTT.

This clonotype was counted a few times. V and J are TRBV27 and TRBJ2-7, with a possible D match to TRBD1 (6 bases). Germline values: CDR1 MNHEY, CDR2 SMNVEV (reference sequence). The CDR3 consists of 17 residues. Trimming cost V 7 bases and J 7 bases, with 29 bases left between them. CDR3 sequence: CASTPALWGQVSREQYF. CDR3 coding DNA: TGTGCCAGCACCCCGGCCTTGTGGGGACAAGTTTCTCGTGAGCAGTACTTC.

There are a few counts of this clonotype. This chain joins TRBV5-1 and TRBJ2-5; 12 bases match TRBD1. The germline CDR1 and CDR2 sequences are SGHRS and YFSETQ. Trimming took 4 bases from V and 2 from J; bases not matched to a gene: 6. This CDR3 contains 16 residues. CDR3 residues: CASSPGTGGQQETQYF. As DNA, the CDR3 is TGCGCCAGCAGCCCCGGGACAGGGGGCCAACAAGAGACCCAGTACTTC.

The V gene is TRBV12-3 or TRBV12-4, the J gene TRBJ1-5; D is perhaps TRBD1 (6 bases). Trimming pared 0 bases from V and 7 bases from J, leaving 10 bases between. This CDR3 has 14 amino acids. CDR3 DNA sequence: TGTGCCAGCAGTTTAGCGGGGGGCAGGCAGCCCCAGCATTTT. Translated: CASSLAGGRQPQHF.

The chain is built from TRBV4-1 and TRBJ1-2; D is unresolved. V lost 0 bases, J lost 2 bases, and 7 bases lay in between. The CDR3 has 14 residues. The V gene's germline CDR1 is MGHRA and CDR2 YSYEKL. The CDR3 loop is CASSQDVGNYGYTF. The CDR3 DNA is TGCGCCAGCAGCCAAGATGTGGGGAACTATGGCTACACCTTC.

The rearrangement uses TRBV7-9 and TRBJ2-3; no firm D call. The length of the CDR3 is 16 residues. Germline assignment: CDR1 SEHNR and CDR2 FQNEAQ (reference sequence). V was clipped by 1 base and J by 6 bases, with 17 bases between them. The CDR3 region has the DNA TGTGCCAGCAGCTTAGAAGGACCGCCATTGGGGGATACGCAGTATTTT. This gives the protein CASSLEGPPLGDTQYF.

The chain is built from TRBV5-1 and TRBJ2-7, with 8 bases matching TRBD2. From germline, CDR1 is SGHRS and CDR2 YFSETQ. Trimming cost V 4 bases and J 4 bases; bases outside gene matches: 7. The CDR3 contains 14 residues. The DNA for the CDR3 is TGCGCCAGCAGCCCCGGGACTAGTAGATACGAGCAGTACTTC. It codes for CASSPGTSRYEQYF.

The chain uses TRBV4-1 and TRBJ2-7, with D maybe TRBD1 (5 bases). V lost 1 base to trimming and J lost 3 bases, with 13 bases between them. CDR3 length: 15 residues. Germline V lookup: CDR1 MGHRA, CDR2 YSYEKL. This chain's CDR3 is CASSQAETVHYEQYF. CDR3 nucleotides: TGCGCCAGCAGCCAAGCAGAGACAGTCCACTACGAGCAGTACTTC.

The rearrangement joins TRBV3-1 to TRBJ2-5; a possible D gene is TRBD1 (6 bases). The CDR3 is 16 residues long. With 1 base removed from V and 5 bases from J, the gap between germline ends came to 17 bases. Germline V gene data show CDR1 as LGHDT and CDR2 as YNNKEL (reference sequence). CDR3 amino acids: CASSQAVPDRIETQYF. The CDR3 coding sequence is TGTGCCAGCAGCCAAGCCGTGCCGGACAGAATTGAGACCCAGTACTTC.

J is TRBJ1-4 and V is TRBV29-1; TRBD1 matches 7 bases. The CDR3 is 15 amino acids. The germline V gene has CDR1 SQVTM and CDR2 ANQGSEA. The junction had 11 bases not matched to a gene; V was cut back by 5 bases and J by 5 bases. The CDR3: CSVSGKTGRNEKLFF. The DNA of the CDR3 is TGCAGCGTTAGCGGGAAGACAGGGCGAAATGAAAAACTGTTTTTT.